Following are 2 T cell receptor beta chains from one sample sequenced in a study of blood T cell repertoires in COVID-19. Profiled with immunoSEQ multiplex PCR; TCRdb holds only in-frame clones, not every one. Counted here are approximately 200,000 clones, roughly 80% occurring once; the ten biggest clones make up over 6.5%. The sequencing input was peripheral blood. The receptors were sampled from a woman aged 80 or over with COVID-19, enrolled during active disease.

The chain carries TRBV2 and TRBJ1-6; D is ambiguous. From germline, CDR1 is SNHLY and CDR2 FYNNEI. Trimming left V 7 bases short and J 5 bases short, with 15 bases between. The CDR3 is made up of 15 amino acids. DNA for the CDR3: TGTGCCAGCACCCCCGCGCTCATAAATAATTCACCCCTCCACTTT. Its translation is CASTPALINNSPLHF.

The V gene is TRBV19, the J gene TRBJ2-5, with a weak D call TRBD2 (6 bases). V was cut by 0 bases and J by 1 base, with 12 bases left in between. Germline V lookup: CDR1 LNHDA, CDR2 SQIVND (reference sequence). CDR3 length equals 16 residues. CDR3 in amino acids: CASSIEGPGLQETQYF. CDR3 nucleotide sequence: TGTGCCAGTAGTATAGAGGGACCGGGACTCCAAGAGACCCAGTACTTC.